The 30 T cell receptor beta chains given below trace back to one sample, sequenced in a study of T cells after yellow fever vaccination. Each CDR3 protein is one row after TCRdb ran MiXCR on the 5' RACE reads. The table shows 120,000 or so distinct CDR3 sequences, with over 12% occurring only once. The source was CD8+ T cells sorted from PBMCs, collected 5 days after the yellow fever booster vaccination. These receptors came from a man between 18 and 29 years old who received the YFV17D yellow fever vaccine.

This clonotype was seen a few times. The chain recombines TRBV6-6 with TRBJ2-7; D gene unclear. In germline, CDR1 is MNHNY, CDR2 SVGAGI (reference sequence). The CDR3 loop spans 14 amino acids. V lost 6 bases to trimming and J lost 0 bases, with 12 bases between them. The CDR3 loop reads CASSRYQSSYEQYV. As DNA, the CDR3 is TGTGCCAGCAGCCGCTACCAGAGCTCCTACGAGCAGTACGTC.

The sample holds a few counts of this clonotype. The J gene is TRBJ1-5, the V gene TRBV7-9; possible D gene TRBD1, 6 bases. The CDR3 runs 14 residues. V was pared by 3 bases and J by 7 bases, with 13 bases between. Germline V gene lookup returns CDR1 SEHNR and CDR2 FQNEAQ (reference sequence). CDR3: CASSFPGQIQPQHF. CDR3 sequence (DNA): TGTGCCAGCAGCTTCCCCGGACAGATACAGCCCCAGCATTTT.

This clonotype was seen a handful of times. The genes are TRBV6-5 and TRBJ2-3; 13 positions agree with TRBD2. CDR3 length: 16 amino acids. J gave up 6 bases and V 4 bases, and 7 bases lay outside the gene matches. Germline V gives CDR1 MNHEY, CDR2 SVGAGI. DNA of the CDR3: TGTGCCAGCAGTTTCAGGACTAGCGGGGGCTGGGATACGCAGTATTTT. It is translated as CASSFRTSGGWDTQYF.

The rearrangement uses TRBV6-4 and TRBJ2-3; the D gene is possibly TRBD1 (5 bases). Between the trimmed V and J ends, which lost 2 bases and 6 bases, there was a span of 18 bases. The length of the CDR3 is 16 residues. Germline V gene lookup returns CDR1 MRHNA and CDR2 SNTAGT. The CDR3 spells CASSDRAGFPSDTQYF. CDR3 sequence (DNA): TGTGCCAGCAGTGACCGGGCAGGGTTCCCATCCGATACGCAGTATTTT.

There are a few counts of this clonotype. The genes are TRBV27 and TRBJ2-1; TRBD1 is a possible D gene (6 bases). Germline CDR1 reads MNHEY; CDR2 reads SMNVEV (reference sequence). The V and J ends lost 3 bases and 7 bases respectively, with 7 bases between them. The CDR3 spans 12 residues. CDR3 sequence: CASSFQGNEQFF. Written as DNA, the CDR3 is TGTGCCAGCAGTTTTCAGGGGAATGAGCAGTTCTTC.

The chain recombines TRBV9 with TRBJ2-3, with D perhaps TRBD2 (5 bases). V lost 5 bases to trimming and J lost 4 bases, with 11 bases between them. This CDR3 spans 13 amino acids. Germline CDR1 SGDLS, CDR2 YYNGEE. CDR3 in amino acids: CASREPSSDTQYF. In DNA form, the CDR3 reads TGTGCCAGCAGGGAGCCTAGCTCAGATACGCAGTATTTT. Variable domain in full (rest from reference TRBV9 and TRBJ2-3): DSGVTQTPKHLITATGQRVTLRCSPRSGDLSVYWYQQSLDQGLQFLIQYYNGEERAKGNILERFSAQQFPDLHSELNLSSLELGDSALYFCASREPSSDTQYFGPGTRLTVL.

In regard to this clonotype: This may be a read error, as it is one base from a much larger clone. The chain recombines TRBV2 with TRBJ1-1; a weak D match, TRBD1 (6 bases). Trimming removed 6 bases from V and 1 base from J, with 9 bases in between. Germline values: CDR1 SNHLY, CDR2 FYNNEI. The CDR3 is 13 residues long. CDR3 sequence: CASRYRENTEAFF. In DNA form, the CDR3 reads TGTGCCAGCAGATACAGGGAGAACACTGAAGCTTTCTTT.

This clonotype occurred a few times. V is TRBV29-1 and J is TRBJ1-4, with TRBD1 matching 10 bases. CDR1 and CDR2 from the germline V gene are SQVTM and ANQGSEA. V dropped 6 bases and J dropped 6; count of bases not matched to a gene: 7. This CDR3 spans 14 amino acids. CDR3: CSVGTGTGDEKLFF. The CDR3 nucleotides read TGCAGCGTGGGCACCGGGACAGGGGATGAAAAACTGTTTTTT.

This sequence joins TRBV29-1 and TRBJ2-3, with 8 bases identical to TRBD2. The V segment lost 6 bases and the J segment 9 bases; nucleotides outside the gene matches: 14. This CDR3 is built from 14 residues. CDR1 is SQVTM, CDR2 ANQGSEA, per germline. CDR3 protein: CSVRQPELADTQYF. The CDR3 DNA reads TGCAGCGTGAGGCAACCAGAACTAGCGGACACGCAGTATTTT.

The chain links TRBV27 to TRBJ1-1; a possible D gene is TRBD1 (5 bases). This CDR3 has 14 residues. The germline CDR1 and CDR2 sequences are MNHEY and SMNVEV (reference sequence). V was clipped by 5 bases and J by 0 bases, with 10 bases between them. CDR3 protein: CASSPTAMNTEAFF. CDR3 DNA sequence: TGTGCCAGCAGTCCGACAGCAATGAACACTGAAGCTTTCTTT.

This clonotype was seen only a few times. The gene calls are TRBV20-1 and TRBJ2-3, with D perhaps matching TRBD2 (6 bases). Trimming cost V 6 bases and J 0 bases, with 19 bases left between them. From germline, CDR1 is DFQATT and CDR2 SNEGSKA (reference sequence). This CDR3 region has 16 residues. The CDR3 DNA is TGCAGTGCAAACCGGGACTCTCGGGGGAGCACAGATACGCAGTATTTT. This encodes CSANRDSRGSTDTQYF.

The CDR3 loop is CASSYQLVGESSGNTIYF. The CDR3 DNA is TGTGCCAGCAGCTATCAACTGGTTGGAGAAAGCTCTGGAAACACCATATATTTT. J is TRBJ1-3 and V is TRBV11-2, with D hard to call. Trimming cost V 4 bases and J 0 bases, with 19 bases left between them. This CDR3 comprises 18 residues. Germline CDR1 SGHAT, CDR2 FQNNGV. The full variable domain, completed using reference TRBV11-2 and TRBJ1-3, is EAGVAQSPRYKIIEKRQSVAFWCNPISGHATLYWYQQILGQGPKLLIQFQNNGVVDDSQLPKDRFSAERLKGVDSTLKIQPAKLEDSAVYLCASSYQLVGESSGNTIYFGEGSWLTVV.

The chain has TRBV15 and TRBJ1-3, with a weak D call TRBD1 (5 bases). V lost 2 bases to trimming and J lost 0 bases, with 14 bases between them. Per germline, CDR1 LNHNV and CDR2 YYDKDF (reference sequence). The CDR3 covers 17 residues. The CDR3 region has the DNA TGTGCCACCAGCAGACACCCGGGACTGATCTCTGGAAACACCATATATTTT. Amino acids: CATSRHPGLISGNTIYF.

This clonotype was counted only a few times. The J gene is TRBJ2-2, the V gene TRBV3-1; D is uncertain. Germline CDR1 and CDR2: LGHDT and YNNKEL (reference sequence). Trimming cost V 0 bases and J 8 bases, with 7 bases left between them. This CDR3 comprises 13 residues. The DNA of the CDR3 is TGTGCCAGCAGCCAAGATCCAGAAGGGGAGCTGTTTTTT. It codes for CASSQDPEGELFF.

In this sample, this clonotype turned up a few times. The CDR3 DNA reads as TGTGCCAGCAGCGTTTTTGTGGGAGGAAACACCATATATTTT. It codes for CASSVFVGGNTIYF. The rearrangement links TRBV9 to TRBJ1-3; no definite D call. CDR3 length: 14 amino acids. Per the germline V gene, CDR1 is SGDLS and CDR2 is YYNGEE. Trimming took off 2 bases at V and 4 bases at J, with 10 bases between the two ends.

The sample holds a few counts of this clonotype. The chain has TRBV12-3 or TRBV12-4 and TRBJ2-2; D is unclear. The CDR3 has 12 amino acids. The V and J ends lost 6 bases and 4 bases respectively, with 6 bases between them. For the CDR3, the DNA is TGTGCCAGCAGCCGACTCACCGGGGAGCTGTTTTTT. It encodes CASSRLTGELFF.

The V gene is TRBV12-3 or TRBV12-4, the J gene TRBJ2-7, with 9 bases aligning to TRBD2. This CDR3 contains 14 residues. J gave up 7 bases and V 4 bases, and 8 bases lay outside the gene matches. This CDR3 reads CASSYPSGAGEQYF. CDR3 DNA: TGTGCCAGCAGTTACCCTAGCGGGGCGGGAGAGCAGTACTTC.

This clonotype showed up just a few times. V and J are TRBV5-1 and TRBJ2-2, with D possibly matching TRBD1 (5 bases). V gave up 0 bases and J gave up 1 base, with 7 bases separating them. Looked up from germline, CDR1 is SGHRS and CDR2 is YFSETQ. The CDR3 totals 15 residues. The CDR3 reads CASSLAQGNTGELFF. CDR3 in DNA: TGCGCCAGCAGCTTGGCTCAGGGGAACACCGGGGAGCTGTTTTTT.

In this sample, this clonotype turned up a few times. In DNA, the CDR3 is TGTGCCAGCAGTTTAGCTGTGGTAACCACTGAAGCTTTCTTT. This codes for CASSLAVVTTEAFF. V is TRBV12-3 or TRBV12-4 and J is TRBJ1-1, with unresolved D. The CDR3 consists of 14 residues. Trimming removed 0 bases at V and 4 bases at J, with 9 bases between.

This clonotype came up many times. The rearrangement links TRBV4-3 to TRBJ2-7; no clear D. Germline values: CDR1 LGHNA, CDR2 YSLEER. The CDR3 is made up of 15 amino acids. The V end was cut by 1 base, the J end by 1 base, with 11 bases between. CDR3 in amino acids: CASSQGALKSYEQYF. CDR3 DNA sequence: TGCGCCAGCAGCCAAGGGGCCTTGAAATCCTACGAGCAGTACTTC.

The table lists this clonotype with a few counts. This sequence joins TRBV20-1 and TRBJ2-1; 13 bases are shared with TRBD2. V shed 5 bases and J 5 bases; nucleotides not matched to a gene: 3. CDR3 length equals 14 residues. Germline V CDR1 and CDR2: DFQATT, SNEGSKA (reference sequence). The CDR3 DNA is TGCAGTGCTCTCGGACTAGCGGGGGACAATGAGCAGTTCTTC. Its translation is CSALGLAGDNEQFF.

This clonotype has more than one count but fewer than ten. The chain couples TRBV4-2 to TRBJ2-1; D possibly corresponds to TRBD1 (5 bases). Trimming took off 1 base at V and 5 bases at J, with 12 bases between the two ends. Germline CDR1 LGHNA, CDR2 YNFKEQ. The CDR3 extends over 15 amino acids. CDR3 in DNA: TGTGCCAGCAGCCAAGCAGGGATAACTAACAATGAGCAGTTCTTC. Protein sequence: CASSQAGITNNEQFF.

The CDR3 spells CASSSVAGGNTGELFF. The CDR3 nucleotides read TGTGCCAGTAGTTCGGTAGCGGGGGGGAACACCGGGGAGCTGTTTTTT. This chain links TRBV19 with TRBJ2-2, with 10 bases fitting TRBD2. Trimming at V came to 5 bases and at J to 1 base, leaving 4 bases not matched to a gene. Germline V gene lookup returns CDR1 LNHDA and CDR2 SQIVND (reference sequence). The CDR3 contains 16 residues.

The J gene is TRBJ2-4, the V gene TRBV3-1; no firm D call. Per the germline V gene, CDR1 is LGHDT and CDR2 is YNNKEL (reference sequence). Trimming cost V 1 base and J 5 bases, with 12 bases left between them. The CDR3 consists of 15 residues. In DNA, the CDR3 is TGTGCCAGCAGCCAAGTTGTAGATGGAGAAAACATTCAGTACTTC. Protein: CASSQVVDGENIQYF.

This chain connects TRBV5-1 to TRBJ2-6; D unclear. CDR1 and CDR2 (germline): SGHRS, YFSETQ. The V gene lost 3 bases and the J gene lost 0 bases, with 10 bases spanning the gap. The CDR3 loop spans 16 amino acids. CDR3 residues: CASSSEESSGANVLTF. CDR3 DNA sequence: TGCGCCAGCAGCTCTGAGGAGAGCTCTGGGGCCAACGTCCTGACTTTC.

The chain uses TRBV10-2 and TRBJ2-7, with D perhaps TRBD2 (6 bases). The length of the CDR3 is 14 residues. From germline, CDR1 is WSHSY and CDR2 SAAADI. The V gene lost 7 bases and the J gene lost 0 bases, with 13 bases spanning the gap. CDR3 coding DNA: TGCGCCAGCACCATGGGACTCAACTCCTACGAGCAGTACTTC. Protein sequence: CASTMGLNSYEQYF.

CDR3 protein: CSVVGDRFEQYF. In nucleotides, the CDR3 is TGCAGCGTTGTAGGCGACAGGTTCGAGCAGTACTTC. This chain joins TRBV29-1 and TRBJ2-7; D is possibly TRBD1 (6 bases). The germline gives CDR1 SQVTM, CDR2 ANQGSEA. The CDR3 loop spans 12 amino acids. Trimming left V 4 bases short and J 6 bases short, with 13 bases between.

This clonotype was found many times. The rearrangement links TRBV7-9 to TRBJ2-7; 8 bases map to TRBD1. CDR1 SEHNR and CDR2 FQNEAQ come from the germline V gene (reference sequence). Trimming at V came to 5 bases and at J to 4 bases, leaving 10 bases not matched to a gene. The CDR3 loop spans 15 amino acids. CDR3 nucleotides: TGTGCCAGCAGCCCAACGACAGGGGTTGTTTACGAGCAGTACTTC. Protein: CASSPTTGVVYEQYF.

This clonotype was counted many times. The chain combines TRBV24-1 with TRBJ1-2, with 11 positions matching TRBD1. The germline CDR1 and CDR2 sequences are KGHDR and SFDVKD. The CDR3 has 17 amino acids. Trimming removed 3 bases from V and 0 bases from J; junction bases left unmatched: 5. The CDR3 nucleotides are TGTGCCACCAGTGATGGCGGGACAGGGGGTACTAACTATGGCTACACCTTC. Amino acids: CATSDGGTGGTNYGYTF.

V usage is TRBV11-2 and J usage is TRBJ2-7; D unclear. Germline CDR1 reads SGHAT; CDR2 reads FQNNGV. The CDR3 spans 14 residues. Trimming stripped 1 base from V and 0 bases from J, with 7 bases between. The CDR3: CASSLAANSYEQYV. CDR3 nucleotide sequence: TGTGCCAGCAGCTTAGCTGCTAACTCCTACGAGCAGTACGTC.